This passage covers 32 T cell receptor beta chains from one sample sequenced in a study of PD-L1 blockade in urothelial cancer. Sequenced by immunoSEQ multiplex PCR; TCRdb stores in-frame clones only, minus some. In the table there are about 120,000 clones, around nine tenths of which are singletons. Stated time point: peripheral blood 6 weeks after treatment start. The specimen comprised PBMCs, sampled around atezolizumab (anti-PD-L1) treatment. Source of these receptors: a man in his fifties or sixties with urothelial cancer.

The chain uses TRBV2 and TRBJ2-7; 9 bases are a match to TRBD2. V shed 6 bases, J shed 2 bases, and the junction held 8 bases outside the gene matches. Looked up from germline, CDR1 is SNHLY and CDR2 is FYNNEI. The CDR3 runs 15 residues. CDR3 residues: CASRSEAGGAYEQYF. CDR3 coding DNA: TGTGCCAGCAGGTCGGAGGCGGGGGGGGCCTACGAGCAGTACTTC.

This rearrangement joins TRBV6-5 to TRBJ2-1; a weak D match, TRBD2 (5 bases). CDR1 and CDR2 (germline): MNHEY, SVGAGI. The CDR3 consists of 12 residues. The V gene lost 5 bases and the J gene lost 14 bases, with 16 bases spanning the gap. The CDR3, as DNA: TGTGCCAGCAGTGACCCGTACGAGGAGGAGTTCTTC. Its protein is CASSDPYEEEFF.

This clone has more than one count but fewer than ten. The gene calls are TRBV18 and TRBJ2-6, with unresolved D. Trimming took off 3 bases at V and 1 base at J, with 13 bases between the two ends. Germline V lookup: CDR1 KGHSH, CDR2 LQKENI. This CDR3 spans 17 amino acids. The CDR3 here is CASSPFEASSGANVLTF. Written as DNA, the CDR3 is TGTGCCAGCTCACCGTTCGAGGCGTCTTCTGGGGCCAACGTCCTGACTTTC.

The chain combines TRBV10-3 with TRBJ2-7, with a weak D call TRBD1 (6 bases). V was pared by 6 bases and J by 3 bases, with 12 bases between. Germline V lookup: CDR1 ENHRY, CDR2 SYGVKD. This CDR3 spans 13 amino acids. CDR3 in amino acids: CAIRGTSNYEQYF. The DNA of the CDR3 is TGTGCCATCAGGGGGACAAGCAACTACGAGCAGTACTTC.

The chain has TRBV5-1 and TRBJ2-3; possible D gene TRBD2, 6 bases. Germline-derived CDR1 and CDR2 are SGHRS and YFSETQ. The germline V and J ends were trimmed by 0 bases and 8 bases, with 7 bases remaining between them. The CDR3 contains 12 residues. CDR3 in DNA: TGCGCCAGCAGCTTGGCCGGGGGTACGCAGTATTTT. As protein: CASSLAGGTQYF.

The chain links TRBV4-3 to TRBJ1-2; D is unclear. V was shortened by 1 base and J by 5 bases, with 8 bases between the two germline ends. CDR3 size: 13 residues. Germline CDR1 LGHNA, CDR2 YSLEER. The CDR3 region is CASSQVRGYGYTF. In DNA, the CDR3 is TGCGCCAGCAGCCAAGTTCGAGGATATGGCTACACCTTC.

The V gene is TRBV5-4, the J gene TRBJ1-4; no firm D call. The CDR3 is 15 residues long. Germline V gives CDR1 SGHNT, CDR2 YYREEE (reference sequence). Trimming left V 4 bases short and J 7 bases short, with 17 bases between. The CDR3 coding sequence is TGTGCCAGCAGCCCCGGTTCAGGTTCTGCTGAAAAACTGTTTTTT. This translates into CASSPGSGSAEKLFF. The full variable domain, in which reference TRBV5-4 and TRBJ1-4 provide the parts outside the CDR3, is ETGVTQSPTHLIKTRGQQVTLRCSSQSGHNTVSWYQQALGQGPQFIFQYYREEENGRGNFPPRFSGLQFPNYSSELNVNALELDDSALYLCASSPGSGSAEKLFFGSGTQLSVL.

The V gene is TRBV6-5, the J gene TRBJ1-2; the match to TRBD1 covers 8 bases. Per the germline V gene, CDR1 is MNHEY and CDR2 is SVGAGI. This CDR3 has 14 amino acids. J was trimmed by 7 bases and V by 5 bases; bases with no gene match: 9. The CDR3 DNA sequence: TGTGCCAGCAGTCCCCGGACAGGGTTGAGTGGCTACACCTTC. Translating it yields CASSPRTGLSGYTF.

This chain connects TRBV10-3 to TRBJ1-2, with 7 bases fitting TRBD1. The CDR3 is made up of 15 amino acids. The trim removed 2 bases at V and 1 base at J, leaving 4 bases unmatched. Looked up from germline, CDR1 is ENHRY and CDR2 is SYGVKD. The CDR3 sequence is CAISETGEINYGYTF. The CDR3 DNA sequence: TGTGCCATCAGTGAGACAGGGGAAATTAACTATGGCTACACCTTC.

This CDR3 reads CAWSRASGPQETQYF. In nucleotides, the CDR3 is TGTGCCTGGAGTAGAGCTAGCGGCCCCCAAGAGACCCAGTACTTC. The rearrangement uses TRBV30 and TRBJ2-5, with 7 bases matching TRBD2. The CDR3 covers 15 residues. CDR1 is GTSNPN, CDR2 SVGIG, per germline (reference sequence). V dropped 2 bases and J dropped 1; count of bases not matched to a gene: 7.

This chain uses TRBV6-1 with TRBJ2-1; D possibly corresponds to TRBD2 (6 bases). Germline-derived CDR1 and CDR2 are MNHNS and SASEGT. V lost 7 bases and J lost 6, with 16 bases in between. CDR3 length: 14 amino acids. CDR3: CASKGGEVGNEQFF. The CDR3 DNA follows: TGTGCCAGCAAGGGCGGGGAGGTAGGCAATGAGCAGTTCTTC.

J is TRBJ2-1 and V is TRBV7-3; possible D gene TRBD2, 5 bases. The CDR3 spans 14 residues. Trimming shortened V by 2 bases and J by 5 bases, and 10 bases separated the two germline ends. The V gene's germline CDR1 is SGHTA and CDR2 FQGTGA. CDR3: CASSLRTLDNEQFF. CDR3 bases: TGTGCCAGCAGCTTACGGACTTTGGACAATGAGCAGTTCTTC.

The chain has TRBV11-3 and TRBJ2-5, with TRBD2 matching over 7 bases. This CDR3 is built from 16 residues. V shed 5 bases and J 2 bases; nucleotides not matched to a gene: 11. Germline V CDR1 and CDR2: SGHNT, YENEEA. The CDR3 loop reads CASSELGRGWQETQYF. As DNA, the CDR3 is TGTGCCAGCAGCGAACTCGGGCGGGGGTGGCAAGAGACCCAGTACTTC.

The V gene is TRBV19, the J gene TRBJ2-7; D remains unclear. Germline assignment: CDR1 LNHDA and CDR2 SQIVND (reference sequence). Deletions cut 3 bases from V and 2 bases from J, with 11 bases between. This CDR3 has 14 amino acids. In DNA, the CDR3 is TGTGCCAGTAGTATCCTGGGCAGGACCTACGAGCAGTACTTC. Translated: CASSILGRTYEQYF.

This rearrangement joins TRBV28 to TRBJ1-1, with 9 positions matching TRBD1. CDR3 length: 14 residues. V was pared by 6 bases and J by 3 bases, with 5 bases of the junction left unmatched. Germline assignment: CDR1 MDHEN and CDR2 SYDVKM. CDR3 amino acids: CASRGTGYDTEAFF. The CDR3 nucleotides read TGTGCCAGCAGGGGGACAGGGTATGACACTGAAGCTTTCTTT.

The J gene is TRBJ2-7, the V gene TRBV2; 8 nucleotides agree with TRBD1. The CDR3 totals 14 residues. Losses at the gene ends were 6 bases for V and 4 bases for J; bases not matched to a gene: 8. In germline, CDR1 is SNHLY, CDR2 FYNNEI. Here the CDR3 DNA reads TGTGCCAGCAGGGGACAGGTCGGTGGGTACGAGCAGTACTTC. The encoded protein is CASRGQVGGYEQYF.

The sample holds one count of this clone. The chain links TRBV6-5 to TRBJ2-2, with a weak D call TRBD2 (6 bases). The CDR3 is 15 amino acids. V lost 6 bases and J lost 7, with 18 bases in between. CDR1 is MNHEY and CDR2 is SVGAGI in the germline V gene. CDR3 in DNA: TGTGCCAGCAGGGGCCAGGCTAGCGCGAGCGGGGAGCTGTTTTTT. Encoded protein: CASRGQASASGELFF.

The rearrangement links TRBV6-5 to TRBJ1-2; 8 nucleotides align to TRBD1. The ends lost 6 bases at V and 2 bases at J; junction bases unmatched: 5. CDR1 and CDR2 (germline): MNHEY, SVGAGI. The length of the CDR3 is 14 residues. In DNA, the CDR3 is TGTGCCAGCAGGAGGACAGGGATGAACTATGGCTACACCTTC. Residues: CASRRTGMNYGYTF.

The V gene is TRBV6-5, the J gene TRBJ1-1; tentatively, D is TRBD1 (5 bases). Germline values: CDR1 MNHEY, CDR2 SVGAGI. CDR3 length equals 15 residues. Trimming pared 5 bases from V and 1 base from J, leaving 14 bases between. In DNA form, the CDR3 reads TGTGCCAGCAGTACGCCCAGGGCGAGGAACACTGAAGCTTTCTTT. Encoded protein: CASSTPRARNTEAFF.

V and J are TRBV9 and TRBJ1-5, with D unclear. The germline V gene encodes CDR1 SGDLS and CDR2 YYNGEE. V gave up 3 bases and J gave up 2 bases, with 12 bases separating them. CDR3 size: 15 residues. Here the CDR3 DNA reads TGTGCCAGCAGCGCGAGCATCGGGGGCAATCAGCCCCAGCATTTT. This sequence encodes CASSASIGGNQPQHF.

The V call is TRBV12-5, the J call TRBJ2-1; 9 bases align to TRBD2. The CDR3 consists of 15 residues. Germline-derived CDR1 and CDR2 are LGHNT and FRNRAP. V gave up 1 base and J gave up 12 bases; unmatched junction bases: 10. The CDR3 is CASGLESSGRTRQFF. The DNA of the CDR3 is TGTGCTAGTGGTTTGGAATCGAGCGGGAGGACGCGGCAGTTCTTC.

The chain is built from TRBV5-6 and TRBJ1-4; D ambiguous. The CDR3 length is 14 residues. V shed 7 bases and J shed 6 bases, with 16 bases lying between them. Germline V gene sequence: CDR1 SGHDT, CDR2 YYEEEE. The DNA of the CDR3 is TGTGCCAGCGGGTCCGGGTTGGTGGATGAAAAACTGTTTTTT. Protein sequence: CASGSGLVDEKLFF.

This sequence joins TRBV5-1 and TRBJ2-7; 11 bases line up with TRBD2. The CDR3 contains 14 residues. Germline assignment: CDR1 SGHRS and CDR2 YFSETQ. V lost 0 bases to trimming and J lost 6 bases; unmatched junction nucleotides: 2. The CDR3 DNA reads as TGCGCCAGCAGCTTGGAGGGACTAGCGGTCGAGCAGTACTTC. Its protein is CASSLEGLAVEQYF.

The chain combines TRBV27 with TRBJ2-7; tentative D call: TRBD2 (6 bases). Germline V gives CDR1 MNHEY, CDR2 SMNVEV (reference sequence). CDR3 length: 14 residues. Trimming shortened V by 2 bases and J by 6 bases, and 14 bases separated the two germline ends. For the CDR3, the DNA is TGTGCCAGCAGTTTAGGGCAGGGAGGAGGCGAGCAGTACTTC. As protein: CASSLGQGGGEQYF.

The rearrangement links TRBV10-1 to TRBJ2-3, with D unresolved. The CDR3 runs 10 residues. Trimming removed 10 bases at V and 3 bases at J, with 5 bases between. The germline V gene has CDR1 WNHNN and CDR2 SYGVQD (reference sequence). This CDR3 is CATNTDTQYF. In DNA, the CDR3 is TGCGCCACCAATACAGATACGCAGTATTTT.

This chain connects TRBV7-8 to TRBJ2-7; D perhaps matches TRBD1 (5 bases). The CDR3 loop spans 15 amino acids. The germline V gene has CDR1 SGHVS and CDR2 FQNEAQ. Trimming cost V 1 base and J 0 bases, with 10 bases left between them. CDR3 bases: TGTGCCAGCAGCTTAGGGGCAGGGTTCTCCTACGAGCAGTACTTC. The encoded protein is CASSLGAGFSYEQYF.

The chain uses TRBV28 and TRBJ1-1; 7 bases match TRBD1. The CDR3 length is 16 residues. With 4 bases clipped from V and 4 bases from J, the junction kept 12 bases outside the gene matches. CDR1 is MDHEN, CDR2 SYDVKM, per germline. The CDR3 DNA is TGTGCCAGCAGTTCCCCTGACAGGGCCATATCCACTGAAGCTTTCTTT. Encoded protein: CASSSPDRAISTEAFF.

V usage is TRBV28 and J usage is TRBJ2-7; 10 nucleotides match TRBD1. CDR3 length: 15 residues. The germline V gene encodes CDR1 MDHEN and CDR2 SYDVKM. The ends lost 6 bases at V and 1 base at J; junction bases unmatched: 6. The CDR3 spells CASRTGQGISYEQYF. The DNA of the CDR3 is TGTGCCAGCAGGACGGGACAGGGGATTTCCTACGAGCAGTACTTC.

The chain recombines TRBV20-1 with TRBJ1-1; unclear D gene. Trimming took 6 bases from V and 7 from J, leaving 12 bases between them. The V gene's germline CDR1 is DFQATT and CDR2 SNEGSKA (reference sequence). The CDR3 spans 11 residues. The CDR3 nucleotides read TGCAGTGCCGATCGCGGGTTTGAAGCTTTCTTT. Translated, it gives CSADRGFEAFF.

This clone was recorded only once. The chain uses TRBV27 and TRBJ2-1; no reliable D call. The CDR3 is 12 residues long. The ends were cut back, 6 bases at V and 9 bases at J, with 12 bases in the middle. Germline lookup yields CDR1 MNHEY and CDR2 SMNVEV (reference sequence). Here the CDR3 DNA reads TGTGCCAGCAGACTTCGCCTAAGTGAGCAGTTCTTC. Amino acid sequence: CASRLRLSEQFF.

The rearrangement uses TRBV15 and TRBJ1-1; D is unresolved. The CDR3 sequence is 13 residues long. Germline assignment: CDR1 LNHNV and CDR2 YYDKDF (reference sequence). V was shortened by 4 bases and J by 1 base, with 7 bases between the two germline ends. Written as DNA, the CDR3 is TGTGCCACCAGCATGCGGGAGAACACTGAAGCTTTCTTT. Amino acids: CATSMRENTEAFF.

The chain recombines TRBV4-1 with TRBJ2-1, with 7 bases matching TRBD1. With V trimmed by 1 base and J by 2 bases, 5 bases remained unmatched. Germline loops: CDR1 MGHRA, CDR2 YSYEKL. The CDR3 contains 16 residues. CDR3 protein: CASSQAGTATYNEQFF. The CDR3 DNA reads as TGCGCCAGCAGCCAAGCCGGGACAGCGACCTACAATGAGCAGTTCTTC.